This record looks at one T cell receptor (beta chain) sequence and its context. The clone's antigen remains unknown. One base away there is no much larger clone; base qualities are not given. The library was generated by PCR. Instrument used: Illumina HiSeq 2500. Unique molecular identifiers were incorporated into TCR beta cDNA libraries to reduce PCR and sequencing biases. Approximately 500,000 cDNA molecules were obtained for every 1 to 10 million input T cells, so each molecule roughly corresponded to one T cell. The patient libraries were prepared and sequenced using the same protocol as the earlier healthy control dataset. Samples belonging to the same batch were prepared together, multiplexed and sequenced on a shared HiSeq lane. The authors processed their data as follows. MIGEC was used to process the raw barcoded reads, and molecular identifier groups with only a single read were discarded before consensus assembly and CDR3 extraction. VDJtools was used for post-analysis of the clonotype tables, and diversity was normalized by down-sampling every dataset to the size of the smallest sample. Repertoire overlap clustering matched CDR3 amino acid but not nucleotide sequences to correct batch-related cross-sample contamination. TCRdb trimmed the raw reads at Q25, called clones with MiXCR and kept productive beta chains. All rows with the same CDR3 protein become a single entry with the most common DNA and genes. The V and J calls here are based on TCRdb, not the publication. The table for this sample lists about 770,000 distinct CDR3 sequences; around 45% of them were counted only once. The biggest ten clones account for roughly 4.4% of the sample.

The CDR3 holds 12 amino acids from the cysteine to the phenylalanine. Just CDR3 DNA is preserved here, 36 bases in frame from base 1. The germline V gene (reference sequence) specifies LNHNV as CDR1 and YYDKDF as CDR2. V is clipped by 2 bases and J by 6 bases, and the sequence between their germline boundaries is 4 bases long. The data stem from a study of post-analysis software for immune sequencing data (dated by TCRdb to the mid-2010s). As for the study more broadly: The recorded disease courses included relapsing-remitting, secondary progressive and progressive-relapsing multiple sclerosis, and some patients had no subtype annotation. The patient repertoires were set against under 12 previously published healthy control repertoires from donors whose ages ranged from 6 to 25 years. A subset of samples was prepared in parallel using single-end sample barcoding, then pooled and co-amplified after Illumina adapter ligation. Results the study describes overall, beyond this receptor: Direct clustering with F measure revealed strong co-clustering of samples prepared in the same batch, which led to a batch-effect correction. Compared with controls, multiple sclerosis patients had significantly lower normalized Chao1 diversity, a finding suggesting substantial peripheral T-cell clonal expansion. Roughly 5 TRBV segments, including TRBV5-6, TRBV5-1 and TRBV20-1, were significantly more frequent in patients than controls. The multiple sclerosis patient group was slightly younger than the control group.

To demonstrate the VDJtools post-analysis software, TCR beta repertoires were profiled from the peripheral blood of some 12 young patients with multiple sclerosis. The multiple sclerosis patients were children and adolescents between about 6 and 16 years of age. The material sequenced was blood. The receptor was isolated from a girl aged 10 to 17 with multiple sclerosis. The chain joins TRBV15 to TRBJ1-4, with no D gene named confidently. The nucleotide sequence reads as follows: TGTGCCACCAGCAGATCCCATGAAAAACTGTTTTTT. The resulting protein is CATSRSHEKLFF.